This entry lists 22 T cell receptor beta chains sequenced from one sample in a study of blood T cells in healthy people across ages (dated by TCRdb to between 2014 and 2016). The receptor library was made with 5' RACE. The run used an Illumina HiSeq 2500. A second roughly 6 to 11 cycle PCR used a sample-barcoded 5' primer and a J-beta primer mix. TCRdb trimmed the raw reads at Q25, called clones with MiXCR and kept productive beta chains. Here each entry gathers all rows of one CDR3 protein and keeps the most common genes and DNA. In all, the sample holds about 1,500,000 distinct CDR3 sequences, and 35% to 45% of those were seen once. Of the sample, under 8% falls within the top ten clones. Source material: blood. The receptors originated from a woman under 30 in good health.

CDR3 protein: CASPGRAKQFF. The CDR3, as DNA: TGTGCCAGCCCTGGCCGGGCAAAGCAGTTCTTC. The chain employs TRBV21-1 and TRBJ2-1; TRBD1, the D gene given by the table, was not confirmed from the DNA. TRBV21-1 corresponds to a pseudogene. CDR3 size: 11 residues.

The chain carries TRBV5-5 and TRBJ1-2; D gene uncertain. Looked up from germline, CDR1 is SGHKS and CDR2 is YYEKEE (reference sequence). Trimming shortened V by 1 base and J by 0 bases, and 7 bases separated the two germline ends. This CDR3 comprises 14 residues. CDR3 sequence (DNA): TGTGCCAGCAGCTTGAAGCCCGCTAACTATGGCTACACCTTC. This sequence encodes CASSLKPANYGYTF.

This rearrangement joins TRBV6-6 to TRBJ2-4; no definite D call. The J call is uncertain, as TRBJ2-7 better fits the DNA end. This CDR3 is 14 amino acids long. Looked up from germline, CDR1 is MNHNY and CDR2 is SVGAGI (reference sequence). This CDR3 is CASSYLGPSYEQYF. The CDR3 bases are TGTGCCAGCAGTTACCTTGGGCCTTCCTACGAGCAGTACTTC.

The CDR3 nucleotides read TGTGCCAGCAGTTGGGGGGGGGCTTTAAACACTGAAGCTTTCTTT. Encoded protein: CASSWGGALNTEAFF. The chain links TRBV27 to TRBJ1-1; perhaps TRBD1 as D (6 bases). The CDR3 spans 15 residues. CDR1 MNHEY and CDR2 SMNVEV come from the germline V gene (reference sequence). V shed 4 bases and J shed 2 bases, with 14 bases lying between them.

This clonotype was detected ten times or more. The chain is built from TRBV10-3 and TRBJ2-5; D not resolved. The length of the CDR3 is 13 residues. The germline V gene encodes CDR1 ENHRY and CDR2 SYGVKD. V lost 3 bases and J 3 bases, leaving 8 bases between the germline ends. CDR3 in DNA: TGTGCCATCAGTGACGGCTTCGAAGAGACCCAGTACTTC. Its translation: CAISDGFEETQYF.

The V and J genes are TRBV5-1 and TRBJ2-1; D gene unclear. Trimming stripped 1 base from V and 2 bases from J, with 4 bases between. The CDR3 consists of 13 residues. Germline CDR1 reads SGHRS; CDR2 reads YFSETQ. CDR3 loop: CASSLPTYNEQFF. In nucleotides, the CDR3 is TGCGCCAGCAGCTTGCCCACCTACAATGAGCAGTTCTTC.

In its sample, this clonotype was seen a few times. V usage is TRBV7-2 and J usage is TRBJ2-1, with D uncertain. The V gene lost 5 bases and the J gene lost 10 bases, with 9 bases spanning the gap. CDR1 is SGHTA, CDR2 FQGNSA, per germline. The CDR3 consists of 11 residues. The CDR3, as DNA: TGTGCCAGCAGCCGGGCGCTGGAGCAGTTCTTC. It encodes CASSRALEQFF.

This clonotype was seen more than once but under ten times. This chain connects TRBV12-3 or TRBV12-4 to TRBJ2-7; D not resolved. V was shortened by 7 bases and J by 0 bases, with 19 bases between the two germline ends. The length of the CDR3 is 16 residues. The CDR3: CASTNRSPAYSYEQYF. The DNA for the CDR3 is TGTGCCAGCACCAATCGGTCGCCGGCTTACTCCTACGAGCAGTACTTC.

Note on this clonotype: The junction does not match germline at one end; this may be a read error. The gene calls are TRBV7-9 and TRBJ1-1, with D possibly being TRBD1 (6 bases). The CDR3 extends over 15 amino acids. Germline V gene data show CDR1 as SEHNR and CDR2 as FQNEAQ (reference sequence). The CDR3 nucleotides read TGTTCCAGCAGCACTTCAGGGGCGTATGACACTGAAGCTTTCTTT. Protein product: CSSSTSGAYDTEAFF.

The chain has TRBV20-1 and TRBJ2-1; 7 nucleotides agree with TRBD1. The J call is doubtful: the DNA matches TRBJ2-7 better. Per the germline V gene, CDR1 is DFQATT and CDR2 is SNEGSKA (reference sequence). This CDR3 is 17 amino acids long. The CDR3 protein is CSAGKTGPYLSYNEQYF. In DNA form, the CDR3 reads TGCAGTGCTGGAAAGACAGGGCCGTATCTCTCCTACAATGAGCAGTACTTC.

This chain connects TRBV4-2 to TRBJ2-1; the D gene is possibly TRBD1 (6 bases). The CDR3 runs to 14 residues. Germline values: CDR1 LGHNA, CDR2 YNFKEQ. The V and J ends lost 0 bases and 7 bases respectively, with 10 bases between them. CDR3: CASSQEGQGNEQFF. The CDR3 bases are TGTGCCAGCAGCCAAGAGGGGCAGGGGAATGAGCAGTTCTTC.

The table lists this clonotype with a few counts. The chain combines TRBV20-1 with TRBJ1-2, with D maybe TRBD1 (6 bases). Germline V CDR1 and CDR2: DFQATT, SNEGSKA (reference sequence). With 1 base removed from V and 8 bases from J, the gap between germline ends came to 17 bases. The length of the CDR3 is 14 residues. CDR3 nucleotide sequence: TGCAGTGCTAGAGTTTACGACAGGCTGAAGGGCTACACCTTC. Protein sequence: CSARVYDRLKGYTF.

In the case of this clonotype: At one end, the junction sequence differs from germline, possibly due to a read error. The genes are TRBV10-3 and TRBJ1-2, with 7 positions matching TRBD1. The CDR3 has 15 amino acids. Germline V CDR1 and CDR2: ENHRY, SYGVKD. CDR3 coding DNA: TGTGCCATCAGTGAGTCGCAAGGGGGCGCGGATGGCTGCACCTTC. It translates to CAISESQGGADGCTF.

The rearrangement links TRBV20-1 to TRBJ2-1; 11 nucleotides agree with TRBD2. CDR1 DFQATT and CDR2 SNEGSKA come from the germline V gene (reference sequence). With V trimmed by 4 bases and J by 4 bases, 15 bases remained unmatched. The CDR3 spans 18 residues. Here the CDR3 DNA reads TGCAGTGCTAAAACCCCGCTAATAGCGGGAGGGCCGTACAATGAGCAGTTCTTC. Translating gives CSAKTPLIAGGPYNEQFF.

The chain recombines TRBV9 with TRBJ2-5; 8 nucleotides line up with TRBD2. Judging by the DNA end, TRBJ2-7 fits better; the J call may be wrong. The CDR3 is 15 amino acids. In germline, CDR1 is SGDLS, CDR2 YYNGEE. CDR3 sequence reads: CASSPYGAGAYEQYF. DNA for the CDR3: TGTGCCAGCAGCCCCTATGGAGCGGGGGCCTACGAGCAGTACTTC.

This chain connects TRBV27 to TRBJ2-1; TRBD2 aligns across 7 bases. Germline CDR1 and CDR2: MNHEY and SMNVEV (reference sequence). This CDR3 contains 14 residues. J gave up 5 bases and V 6 bases, and 7 bases lay outside the gene matches. CDR3 DNA: TGTGCCAGCAGGGGACTAAACAAAAACAATGAGCAGTTCTTC. Protein product: CASRGLNKNNEQFF.

The rearrangement links TRBV25-1 to TRBJ1-2; 9 nucleotides line up with TRBD1. In germline, CDR1 is MGHDK, CDR2 SYGVNS. This CDR3 region has 14 residues. Trimming took 3 bases from V and 7 from J; bases not matched to a gene: 6. CDR3 amino acids: CASSEGTGSAGYTF. In nucleotides, the CDR3 is TGTGCCAGCAGTGAGGGGACAGGGTCGGCTGGCTACACCTTC.

This clonotype was recorded a few times. V and J are TRBV27 and TRBJ2-7; 9 bases fit TRBD2. The CDR3 runs 15 residues. From germline, CDR1 is MNHEY and CDR2 SMNVEV (reference sequence). Trimming took 5 bases from V and 1 from J; bases not matched to a gene: 6. The CDR3 DNA follows: TGTGCCAGCAGTCGCCTGACTAGCGGTTCCTACGAGCAGTACTTC. Translated, it gives CASSRLTSGSYEQYF.

The sample holds a few counts of this clonotype. This rearrangement joins TRBV24-1 to TRBJ2-1, with TRBD1 as a possible D gene (6 bases). The CDR3 sequence is 19 residues long. Germline lookup yields CDR1 KGHDR and CDR2 SFDVKD. Trimming left V 4 bases short and J 0 bases short, with 21 bases between. The CDR3 DNA reads as TGTGCCACCAGTGACCGCCCACAGGGAACGCTTAGCTCCTACAATGAGCAGTTCTTC. Translated, it gives CATSDRPQGTLSSYNEQFF.

This clonotype was picked up a small number of times. V gene TRBV3-1 combines with J gene TRBJ1-2, with 12 bases that match TRBD1. V dropped 4 bases and J dropped 8; count of bases not matched to a gene: 14. The CDR3 is 17 residues long. Per germline, CDR1 LGHDT and CDR2 YNNKEL (reference sequence). CDR3 residues: CASSPSGTGGITMGYTF. CDR3 DNA sequence: TGTGCCAGCAGCCCATCCGGGACAGGGGGCATAACTATGGGCTACACCTTC.

This clonotype was observed a handful of times. The chain joins TRBV6-1 to TRBJ2-3; unclear D gene. CDR1 and CDR2 (germline): MNHNS, SASEGT. With 3 bases removed from V and 5 bases from J, the gap between germline ends came to 12 bases. The CDR3 sequence is 14 residues long. CDR3 coding DNA: TGTGCCAGCAGTGATCGCCTTCTTGGAGATACGCAGTATTTT. Its protein product is CASSDRLLGDTQYF.

The chain links TRBV27 to TRBJ1-6; D unresolved. Trimming stripped 5 bases from V and 0 bases from J, with 14 bases between. The CDR3 runs 17 residues. Germline loops: CDR1 MNHEY, CDR2 SMNVEV (reference sequence). The CDR3 protein is CASSPSSASSYNSPLHF. The CDR3 DNA follows: TGTGCCAGCAGTCCGAGTTCCGCTAGCTCCTATAATTCACCCCTCCACTTT.